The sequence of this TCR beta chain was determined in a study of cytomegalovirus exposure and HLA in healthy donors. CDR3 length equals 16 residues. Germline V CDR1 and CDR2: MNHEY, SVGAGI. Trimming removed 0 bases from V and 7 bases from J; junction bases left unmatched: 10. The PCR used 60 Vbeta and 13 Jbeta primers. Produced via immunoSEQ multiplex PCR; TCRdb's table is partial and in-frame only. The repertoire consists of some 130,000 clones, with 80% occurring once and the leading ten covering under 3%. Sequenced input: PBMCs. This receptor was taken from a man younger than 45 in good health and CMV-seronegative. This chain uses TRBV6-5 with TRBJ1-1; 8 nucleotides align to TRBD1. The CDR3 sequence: CASSYSTGAIQVEAFF. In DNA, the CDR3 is TGTGCCAGCAGTTACTCGACAGGGGCTATACAGGTTGAAGCTTTCTTT.